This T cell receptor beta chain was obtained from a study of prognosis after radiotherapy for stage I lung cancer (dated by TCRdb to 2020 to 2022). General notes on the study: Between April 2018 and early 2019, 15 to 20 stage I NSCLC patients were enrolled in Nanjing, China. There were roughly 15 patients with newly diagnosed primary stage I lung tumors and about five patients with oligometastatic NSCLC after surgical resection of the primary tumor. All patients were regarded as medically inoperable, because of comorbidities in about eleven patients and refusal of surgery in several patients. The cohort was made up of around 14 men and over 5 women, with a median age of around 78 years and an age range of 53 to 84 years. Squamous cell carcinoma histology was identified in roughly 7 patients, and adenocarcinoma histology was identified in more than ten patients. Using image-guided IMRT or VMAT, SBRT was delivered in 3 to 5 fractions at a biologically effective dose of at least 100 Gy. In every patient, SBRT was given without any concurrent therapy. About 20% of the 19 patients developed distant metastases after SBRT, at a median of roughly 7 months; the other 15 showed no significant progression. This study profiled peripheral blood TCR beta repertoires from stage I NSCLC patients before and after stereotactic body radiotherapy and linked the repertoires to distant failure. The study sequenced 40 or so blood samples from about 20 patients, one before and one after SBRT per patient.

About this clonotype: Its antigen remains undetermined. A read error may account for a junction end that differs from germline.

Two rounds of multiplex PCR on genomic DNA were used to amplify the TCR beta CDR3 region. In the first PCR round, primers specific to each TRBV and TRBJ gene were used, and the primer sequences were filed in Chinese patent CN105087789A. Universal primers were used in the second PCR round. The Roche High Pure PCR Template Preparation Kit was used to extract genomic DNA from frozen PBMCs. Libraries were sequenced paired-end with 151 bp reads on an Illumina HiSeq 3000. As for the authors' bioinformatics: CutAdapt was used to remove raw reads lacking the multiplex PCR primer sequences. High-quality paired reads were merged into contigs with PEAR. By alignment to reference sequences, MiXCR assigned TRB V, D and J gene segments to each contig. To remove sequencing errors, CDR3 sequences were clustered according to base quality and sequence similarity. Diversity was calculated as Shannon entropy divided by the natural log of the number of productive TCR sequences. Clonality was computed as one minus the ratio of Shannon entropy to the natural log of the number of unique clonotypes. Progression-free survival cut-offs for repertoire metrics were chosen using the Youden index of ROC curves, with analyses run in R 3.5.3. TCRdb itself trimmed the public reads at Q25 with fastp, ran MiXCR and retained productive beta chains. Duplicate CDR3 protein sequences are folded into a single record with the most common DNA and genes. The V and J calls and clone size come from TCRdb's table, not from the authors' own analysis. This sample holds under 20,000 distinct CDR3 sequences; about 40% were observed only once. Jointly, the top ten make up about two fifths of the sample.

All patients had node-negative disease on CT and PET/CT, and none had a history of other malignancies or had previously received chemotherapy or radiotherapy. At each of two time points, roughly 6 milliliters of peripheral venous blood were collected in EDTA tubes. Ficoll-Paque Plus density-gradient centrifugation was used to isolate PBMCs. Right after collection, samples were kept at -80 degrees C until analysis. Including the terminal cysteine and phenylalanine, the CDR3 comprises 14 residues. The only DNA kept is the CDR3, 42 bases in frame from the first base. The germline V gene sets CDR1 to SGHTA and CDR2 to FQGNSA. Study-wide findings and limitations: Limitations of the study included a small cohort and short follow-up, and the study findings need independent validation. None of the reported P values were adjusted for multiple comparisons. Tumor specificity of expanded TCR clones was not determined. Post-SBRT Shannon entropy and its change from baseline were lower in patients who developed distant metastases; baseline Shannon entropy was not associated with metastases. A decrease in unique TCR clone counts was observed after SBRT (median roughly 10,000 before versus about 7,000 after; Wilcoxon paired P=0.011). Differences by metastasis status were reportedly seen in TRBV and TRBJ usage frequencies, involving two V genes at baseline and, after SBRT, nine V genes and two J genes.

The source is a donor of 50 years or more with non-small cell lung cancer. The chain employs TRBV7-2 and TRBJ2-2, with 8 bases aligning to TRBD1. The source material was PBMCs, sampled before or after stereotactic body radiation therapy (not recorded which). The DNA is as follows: TGTGCCAGCGGGCGGACAGGGAACACCGTGGAGCTGTTTTTT. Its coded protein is CASGRTGNTVELFF. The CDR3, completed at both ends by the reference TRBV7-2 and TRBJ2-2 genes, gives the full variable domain GAGVSQSPSNKVTEKGKDVELRCDPISGHTALYWYRQSLGQGLEFLIYFQGNSAPDKSGLPSDRFSAERTGGSVSTLTIQRTQQEDSAVYLCASGRTGNTVELFFGEGSRLTVL.